The source of this T cell receptor beta chain is a study of shared clonotypes between healthy human individuals. Each sorted subset replicate got 200 ng genomic DNA, 25,000 to 35,000 genomes. The table came from immunoSEQ multiplex PCR; TCRdb's copy has only in-frame clones and leaves some out. The sample lists some 2.1 million clones, roughly 94% occurring once. Trimming left V 7 bases short and J 6 bases short, with 12 bases between. The germline V gene encodes CDR1 SNHLY and CDR2 FYNNEI. The CDR3 sequence is 13 residues long. Only one count was recorded for this clone. The sample taken for sequencing was naive CD4+ T cells sorted from blood. Subset specified: CD45RA+ positively selected. The V call is TRBV2, the J call TRBJ2-2; D is undetermined. The sequence was collected from a man younger than 30 in good health. This chain's CDR3 is CASTQARAGELFF. CDR3 sequence (DNA): TGTGCCAGCACCCAGGCTCGCGCCGGGGAGCTGTTTTTT.